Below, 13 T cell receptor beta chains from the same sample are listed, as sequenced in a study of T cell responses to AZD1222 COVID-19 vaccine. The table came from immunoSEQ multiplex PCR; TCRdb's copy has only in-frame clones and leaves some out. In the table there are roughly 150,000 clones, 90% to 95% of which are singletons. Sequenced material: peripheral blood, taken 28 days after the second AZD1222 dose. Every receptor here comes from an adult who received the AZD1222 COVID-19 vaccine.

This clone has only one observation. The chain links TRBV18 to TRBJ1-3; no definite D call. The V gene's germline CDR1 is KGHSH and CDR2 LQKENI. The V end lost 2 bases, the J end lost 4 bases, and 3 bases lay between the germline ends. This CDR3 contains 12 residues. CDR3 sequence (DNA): TGTGCCAGCTCACCAGAAGGAAACACCATATATTTT. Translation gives CASSPEGNTIYF.

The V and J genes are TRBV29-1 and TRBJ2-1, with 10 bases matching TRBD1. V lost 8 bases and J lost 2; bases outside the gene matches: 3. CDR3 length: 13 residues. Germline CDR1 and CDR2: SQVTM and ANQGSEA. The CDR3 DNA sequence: TGCAGCTCTGGACAGGGGGCCTACAATGAGCAGTTCTTC. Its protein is CSSGQGAYNEQFF.

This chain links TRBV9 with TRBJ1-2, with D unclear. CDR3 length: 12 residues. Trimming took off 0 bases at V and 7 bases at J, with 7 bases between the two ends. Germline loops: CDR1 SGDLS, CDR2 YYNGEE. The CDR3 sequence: CASSVGGFGYTF. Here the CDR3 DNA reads TGTGCCAGCAGCGTAGGAGGGTTTGGCTACACCTTC. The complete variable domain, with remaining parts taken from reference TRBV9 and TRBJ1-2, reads DSGVTQTPKHLITATGQRVTLRCSPRSGDLSVYWYQQSLDQGLQFLIQYYNGEERAKGNILERFSAQQFPDLHSELNLSSLELGDSALYFCASSVGGFGYTFGSGTRLTVV.

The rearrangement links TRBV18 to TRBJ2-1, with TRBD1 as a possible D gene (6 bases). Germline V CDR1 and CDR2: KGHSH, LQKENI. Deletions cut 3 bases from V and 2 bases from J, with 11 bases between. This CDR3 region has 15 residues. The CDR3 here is CASSPGQGTYNEQFF. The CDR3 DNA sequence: TGTGCCAGCTCACCTGGCCAGGGGACCTACAATGAGCAGTTCTTC.

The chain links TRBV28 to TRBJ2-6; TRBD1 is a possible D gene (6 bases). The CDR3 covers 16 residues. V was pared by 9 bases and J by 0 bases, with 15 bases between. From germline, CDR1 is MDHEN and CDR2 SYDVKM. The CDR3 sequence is CASTGPGVSGANVLTF. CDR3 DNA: TGTGCCAGTACAGGGCCCGGGGTCTCTGGGGCCAACGTCCTGACTTTC.

In DNA, the CDR3 is TGTGCCTGGAGCAGGGACAGAGGGAAAAGCTCTGGAAACACCATATATTTT. Its protein product is CAWSRDRGKSSGNTIYF. This sequence joins TRBV30 and TRBJ1-3; 7 bases fit TRBD1. Germline values: CDR1 GTSNPN, CDR2 SVGIG (reference sequence). V lost 3 bases to trimming and J lost 0 bases; unmatched junction nucleotides: 11. This CDR3 contains 17 residues.

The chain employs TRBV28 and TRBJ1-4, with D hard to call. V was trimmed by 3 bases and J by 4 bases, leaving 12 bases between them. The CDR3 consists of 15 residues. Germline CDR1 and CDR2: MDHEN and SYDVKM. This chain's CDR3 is CASSFYRVNNEKLFF. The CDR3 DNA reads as TGTGCCAGCAGTTTTTACCGGGTCAATAATGAAAAACTGTTTTTT.

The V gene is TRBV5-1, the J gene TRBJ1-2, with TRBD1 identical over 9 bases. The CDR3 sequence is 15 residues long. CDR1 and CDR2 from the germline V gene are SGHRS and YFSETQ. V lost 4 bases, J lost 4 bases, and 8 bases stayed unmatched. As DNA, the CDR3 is TGCGCCAGCAGCCGCTCAGGACAGGGGCCCTATGGCTACACCTTC. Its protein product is CASSRSGQGPYGYTF.

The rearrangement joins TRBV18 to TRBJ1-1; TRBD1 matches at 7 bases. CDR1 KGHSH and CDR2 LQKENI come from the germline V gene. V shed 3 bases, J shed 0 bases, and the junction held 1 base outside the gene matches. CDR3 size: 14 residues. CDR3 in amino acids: CASSPGQMNTEAFF. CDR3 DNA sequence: TGTGCCAGCTCACCGGGACAGATGAACACTGAAGCTTTCTTT.

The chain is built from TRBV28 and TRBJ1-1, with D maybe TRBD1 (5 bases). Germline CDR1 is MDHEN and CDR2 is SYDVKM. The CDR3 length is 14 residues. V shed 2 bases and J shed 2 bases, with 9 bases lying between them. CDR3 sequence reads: CASSLIQVNTEAFF. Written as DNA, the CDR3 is TGTGCCAGCAGTTTAATACAGGTCAACACTGAAGCTTTCTTT.

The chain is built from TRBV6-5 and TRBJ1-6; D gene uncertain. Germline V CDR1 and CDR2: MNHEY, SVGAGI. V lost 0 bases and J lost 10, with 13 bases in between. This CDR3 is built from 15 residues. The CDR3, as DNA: TGTGCCAGCAGTTACTCAATTGGGAGCGGATCACCCCTCCACTTT. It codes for CASSYSIGSGSPLHF.

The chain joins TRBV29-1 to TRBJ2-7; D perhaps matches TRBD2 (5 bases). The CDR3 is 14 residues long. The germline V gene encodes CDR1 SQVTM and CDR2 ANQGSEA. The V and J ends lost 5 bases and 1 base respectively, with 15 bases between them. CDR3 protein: CSVLLGSGSYEQYF. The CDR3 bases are TGCAGCGTTCTACTAGGCTCCGGGTCCTACGAGCAGTACTTC.

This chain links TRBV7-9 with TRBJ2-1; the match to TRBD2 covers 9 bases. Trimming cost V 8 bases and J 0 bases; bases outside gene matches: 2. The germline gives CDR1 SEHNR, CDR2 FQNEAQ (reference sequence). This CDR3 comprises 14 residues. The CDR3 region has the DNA TGTGCCAGCGGGACTAGCCACTCCTACAATGAGCAGTTCTTC. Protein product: CASGTSHSYNEQFF.